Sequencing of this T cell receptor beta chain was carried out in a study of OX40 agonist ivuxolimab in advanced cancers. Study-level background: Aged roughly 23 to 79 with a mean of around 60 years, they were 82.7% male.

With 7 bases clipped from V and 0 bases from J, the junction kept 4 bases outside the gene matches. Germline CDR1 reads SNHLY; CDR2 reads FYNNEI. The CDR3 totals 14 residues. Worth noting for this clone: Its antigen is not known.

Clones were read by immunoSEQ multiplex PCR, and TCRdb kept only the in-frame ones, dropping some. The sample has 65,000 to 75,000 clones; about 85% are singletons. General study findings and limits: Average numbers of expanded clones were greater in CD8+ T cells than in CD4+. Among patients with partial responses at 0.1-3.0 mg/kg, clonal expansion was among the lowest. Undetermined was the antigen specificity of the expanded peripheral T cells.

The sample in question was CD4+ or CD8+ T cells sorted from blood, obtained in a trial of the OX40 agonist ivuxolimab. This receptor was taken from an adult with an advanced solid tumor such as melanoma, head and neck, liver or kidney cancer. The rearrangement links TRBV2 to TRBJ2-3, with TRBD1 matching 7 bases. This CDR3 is CASTRDSSTDTQYF. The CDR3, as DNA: TGTGCCAGCACCCGGGACAGTAGCACAGATACGCAGTATTTT.